Each of the 20 T cell receptor beta chains below was sequenced from the same sample in a study of blood T cell repertoires in COVID-19. Using immunoSEQ multiplex PCR, the repertoire was profiled, and TCRdb retains in-frame clones only, with some absent. The sample lists around 260,000 clones, around 86% occurring once. The sample comprised peripheral blood. The receptor source for this set is a woman in her sixties with COVID-19, enrolled during active disease.

V gene TRBV7-3 combines with J gene TRBJ2-7; perhaps TRBD2 as D (7 bases). V was trimmed by 0 bases and J by 9 bases, leaving 21 bases between them. Looked up from germline, CDR1 is SGHTA and CDR2 is FQGTGA. The CDR3 consists of 16 residues. The CDR3 nucleotides read TGTGCCAGCAGCTTAACCGGCGGGGGCTTAGGGGGGGGGCAGTACTTC. This translates into CASSLTGGGLGGGQYF.

The rearrangement uses TRBV28 and TRBJ1-6, with TRBD1 matching over 7 bases. Per the germline V gene, CDR1 is MDHEN and CDR2 is SYDVKM. The length of the CDR3 is 15 residues. Losses at the gene ends were 6 bases for V and 10 bases for J; bases not matched to a gene: 12. The CDR3, as DNA: TGTGCCAGCAGCCGAGACAGGGCTCTTCGATCACCCCTCCACTTT. As protein: CASSRDRALRSPLHF.

V usage is TRBV5-1 and J usage is TRBJ2-1, with 11 nucleotides matching TRBD2. This CDR3 region has 15 residues. Germline-derived CDR1 and CDR2 are SGHRS and YFSETQ. J gave up 3 bases and V 4 bases, and 3 bases lay outside the gene matches. As DNA, the CDR3 is TGCGCCAGCAGCGCGGGACTAGCGGACTACAATGAGCAGTTCTTC. Amino acids: CASSAGLADYNEQFF. Based on the CDR3 plus reference TRBV5-1 and TRBJ2-1, the full variable domain is KAGVTQTPRYLIKTRGQQVTLSCSPISGHRSVSWYQQTPGQGLQFLFEYFSETQRNKGNFPGRFSGRQFSNSRSEMNVSTLELGDSALYLCASSAGLADYNEQFFGPGTRLTVL.

The chain is built from TRBV4-2 and TRBJ2-3; no clear D. Looked up from germline, CDR1 is LGHNA and CDR2 is YNFKEQ. V was shortened by 0 bases and J by 0 bases, with 4 bases between the two germline ends. The CDR3 sequence is 14 residues long. The CDR3 DNA sequence: TGTGCCAGCAGCCAAGACGGGAGCACAGATACGCAGTATTTT. Protein sequence: CASSQDGSTDTQYF.

CDR3 in DNA: TGTGCCAGCAGCAAGGGGCCCGGGACAGGGGGTTACAATGAGCAGTTCTTC. As protein: CASSKGPGTGGYNEQFF. The chain carries TRBV5-4 and TRBJ2-1, with 11 positions matching TRBD1. Germline CDR1 reads SGHNT; CDR2 reads YYREEE (reference sequence). V was pared by 4 bases and J by 4 bases, with 10 bases of the junction left unmatched. The CDR3 covers 17 residues. Based on the CDR3 plus reference TRBV5-4 and TRBJ2-1, the full variable domain is ETGVTQSPTHLIKTRGQQVTLRCSSQSGHNTVSWYQQALGQGPQFIFQYYREEENGRGNFPPRFSGLQFPNYSSELNVNALELDDSALYLCASSKGPGTGGYNEQFFGPGTRLTVL.

The chain uses TRBV6-2 or TRBV6-3 and TRBJ1-5; maybe TRBD1 (6 bases). In germline, CDR1 is MNHEY, CDR2 SVGEGT. The CDR3 has 15 residues. V lost 5 bases and J lost 0, with 11 bases in between. The chain's CDR3 is CASSETGLSNQPQHF. The CDR3 DNA is TGTGCCAGCAGTGAGACAGGTCTTAGCAATCAGCCCCAGCATTTT.

The genes are TRBV10-3 and TRBJ2-1; TRBD2 agrees at 8 bases. J lost 13 bases, V lost 2 bases, and 13 bases had no gene match. Germline lookup yields CDR1 ENHRY and CDR2 SYGVKD. This CDR3 region has 15 residues. CDR3 region: CAISEAGTREGKQFF. The CDR3 nucleotides read TGTGCCATCAGTGAGGCCGGGACTAGGGAAGGGAAACAGTTCTTC.

This clone was counted once. V and J are TRBV6-4 and TRBJ1-2; 7 bases align to TRBD1. V trimming: 5 bases; J trimming: 4 bases; junction bases outside the gene matches: 10. The CDR3 sequence is 15 residues long. The V gene's germline CDR1 is MRHNA and CDR2 SNTAGT. The CDR3 reads CASSPRDRDCYGYTF. In nucleotides, the CDR3 is TGTGCCAGCAGTCCGCGGGACAGAGACTGCTATGGCTACACCTTC.

The rearrangement links TRBV28 to TRBJ1-1; D gene unclear. CDR3 length: 18 amino acids. Trimming removed 7 bases at V and 0 bases at J, with 24 bases between. Germline CDR1 reads MDHEN; CDR2 reads SYDVKM. This CDR3 is CASTVPVGAAPLNTEAFF. The CDR3 DNA is TGTGCCAGCACCGTACCGGTGGGAGCTGCACCCTTGAACACTGAAGCTTTCTTT.

This chain connects TRBV7-9 to TRBJ2-5, with 8 bases matching TRBD1. Looked up from germline, CDR1 is SEHNR and CDR2 is FQNEAQ (reference sequence). Losses at the gene ends were 4 bases for V and 4 bases for J; bases not matched to a gene: 5. The CDR3 is 14 amino acids. CDR3 sequence: CASSSDRERETQYF. DNA for the CDR3: TGTGCCAGCAGCTCGGACAGGGAAAGAGAGACCCAGTACTTC.

The chain employs TRBV7-9 and TRBJ2-5; D unclear. Looked up from germline, CDR1 is SEHNR and CDR2 is FQNEAQ (reference sequence). The CDR3 is 11 amino acids. V lost 5 bases to trimming and J lost 5 bases, with 6 bases between them. The DNA for the CDR3 is TGTGCCAGCAGCATCTCGGAGACCCAGTACTTC. This sequence encodes CASSISETQYF.

This chain connects TRBV7-2 to TRBJ2-7; 9 bases map to TRBD2. The V gene end was trimmed by 5 bases and the J gene end by 3 bases; junction bases not matched to a gene: 11. The CDR3 is 16 amino acids. Germline V CDR1 and CDR2: SGHTA, FQGNSA. CDR3 sequence reads: CASSARGAGGVYEQYF. CDR3 DNA sequence: TGTGCCAGCAGCGCCCGGGGAGCGGGAGGCGTCTACGAGCAGTACTTC.

V is TRBV28 and J is TRBJ2-1; 14 bases line up with TRBD2. Germline values: CDR1 MDHEN, CDR2 SYDVKM. J lost 12 bases, V lost 5 bases, and 9 bases had no gene match. CDR3 length: 15 residues. DNA for the CDR3: TGTGCCAGCAGTCCCGGGACTAGCGGGAGTTTCGTGCAGTTCTTC. Amino acid sequence: CASSPGTSGSFVQFF.

V gene TRBV6-6 combines with J gene TRBJ2-1; 7 bases line up with TRBD2. J was trimmed by 5 bases and V by 6 bases; bases with no gene match: 10. CDR1 and CDR2 from the germline V gene are MNHNY and SVGAGI (reference sequence). This CDR3 has 15 amino acids. The CDR3 sequence: CASRPSGGVNNEQFF. CDR3 nucleotides: TGTGCCAGCAGGCCGTCGGGGGGAGTCAACAATGAGCAGTTCTTC.

The chain links TRBV7-9 to TRBJ1-1, with D possibly TRBD1 on 5 matching bases. The germline CDR1 and CDR2 sequences are SEHNR and FQNEAQ (reference sequence). The CDR3 loop spans 13 amino acids. V was pared by 1 base and J by 4 bases, with 7 bases between. As DNA, the CDR3 is TGTGCCAGCAGCTTAGGCGGGGGCACTGAAGCTTTCTTT. It is translated as CASSLGGGTEAFF.

This clone was picked up a small number of times. The chain joins TRBV28 to TRBJ1-6; 10 positions agree with TRBD1. The CDR3 is 15 residues long. The germline V gene encodes CDR1 MDHEN and CDR2 SYDVKM. Trimming cost V 3 bases and J 7 bases; bases outside gene matches: 3. The CDR3 protein is CASSFGDRGNSPLHF. The CDR3 nucleotides are TGTGCCAGCAGTTTTGGGGACAGGGGAAATTCACCCCTCCACTTT.

This clone was seen more than once but under ten times. V gene TRBV11-2 combines with J gene TRBJ2-4, with 8 bases matching TRBD1. Looked up from germline, CDR1 is SGHAT and CDR2 is FQNNGV. Trimming removed 5 bases from V and 1 base from J; junction bases left unmatched: 13. The CDR3 runs 18 residues. For the CDR3, the DNA is TGTGCCAGCAGCCCTCAGGGGGCGCAGGGAGTGGCCAAAAACATTCAGTACTTC. Its protein product is CASSPQGAQGVAKNIQYF. Full variable domain (missing parts from reference TRBV11-2 and TRBJ2-4): EAGVAQSPRYKIIEKRQSVAFWCNPISGHATLYWYQQILGQGPKLLIQFQNNGVVDDSQLPKDRFSAERLKGVDSTLKIQPAKLEDSAVYLCASSPQGAQGVAKNIQYFGAGTRLSVL.

This rearrangement joins TRBV5-4 to TRBJ2-7; 8 bases are a match to TRBD2. The V gene end was trimmed by 0 bases and the J gene end by 9 bases; junction bases not matched to a gene: 2. The CDR3 spans 12 residues. Germline V gene data show CDR1 as SGHNT and CDR2 as YYREEE (reference sequence). CDR3 amino acids: CASSLAAGVQYF. CDR3 bases: TGTGCCAGCAGCTTGGCAGCGGGAGTGCAGTACTTC.

This rearrangement joins TRBV18 to TRBJ1-1; no clear D gene. There are 13 residues in the CDR3. The V gene lost 10 bases and the J gene lost 0 bases, with 12 bases spanning the gap. The germline gives CDR1 KGHSH, CDR2 LQKENI. The CDR3 nucleotides read TGTGCCACCAGTGACACCATGAACACTGAAGCTTTCTTT. Protein: CATSDTMNTEAFF.

The chain couples TRBV20-1 to TRBJ1-1; no reliable D call. The CDR3 is made up of 11 amino acids. Germline lookup yields CDR1 DFQATT and CDR2 SNEGSKA (reference sequence). The germline V and J ends were trimmed by 3 bases and 5 bases, with 7 bases remaining between them. The chain's CDR3 is CSASMSTEAFF. DNA for the CDR3: TGCAGTGCTAGTATGTCAACTGAAGCTTTCTTT.